This T cell receptor (beta chain) was obtained from a study of blood T cell repertoires in COVID-19. Background on the study: There were acute and convalescent COVID-19 samples, and they came from the United States, Italy and Spain. The cDNA or gDNA used as material had been derived from T cells, B-cell-depleted T cells, or PBMCs.

Looked up from germline, CDR1 is SGHAT and CDR2 is FQNNGV. The ends were cut back, 5 bases at V and 9 bases at J, with 17 bases in the middle. There are 14 residues in the CDR3. Authors' analysis steps: The assay estimated nucleated cells by amplifying reference gene primers. TCRdb's copy holds only in-frame clones and misses some; the assay was immunoSEQ multiplex PCR. V and J calls and clone size come straight from that table; D and trimming were deduced from the DNA. Among around 60,000 clones listed, 70% to 90% were seen once. The chain joins TRBV11-2 to TRBJ1-3, with D possibly TRBD1 on 5 matching bases. The TCR sequence derives from an older man with acute or convalescent COVID-19. The sample consisted of peripheral blood. This CDR3 is CASSLTSDRGTIYF. Written as DNA, the CDR3 is TGTGCCAGCAGCCTGACATCCGATAGGGGCACCATATATTTT.